The 24 T cell receptor beta chains below all came from one sample that was sequenced in a study of blood T cells in healthy people across ages. Alongside a J-beta primer mix, a sample-barcoded 5' primer served in a second PCR lasting 7 to 11 cycles. TCRdb reprocessed the 5' RACE reads with MiXCR, giving one entry per CDR3 protein. The sample carries around 1,000,000 distinct CDR3 sequences, approximately 25% recorded once. These data were likewise used in another study, on T cells of mothers and their children.

Material for sequencing was blood. These receptors originate from a girl aged 2-15 years in good health.

To note about this clonotype: The junction shows a germline mismatch at one end, possibly a read error. The rearrangement joins TRBV9 to TRBJ2-1; TRBD2 matches at 10 bases. The CDR3 consists of 13 residues. CDR1 SGDLS and CDR2 YYNGEE come from the germline V gene. The CDR3 loop reads CAGSAGTSDEQFF. The CDR3 DNA sequence: TGTGCCGGCAGCGCCGGGACTAGCGATGAGCAGTTCTTC.

This chain joins TRBV29-1 and TRBJ2-2; D is ambiguous. Trimming took off 6 bases at V and 7 bases at J, with 15 bases between the two ends. CDR1 SQVTM and CDR2 ANQGSEA come from the germline V gene. The CDR3 loop spans 13 amino acids. CDR3 in amino acids: CSVYTAVDGELFF. As DNA, the CDR3 is TGCAGCGTGTACACCGCCGTGGACGGGGAGCTGTTTTTT.

This clonotype showed up many times. The chain links TRBV3-1 to TRBJ2-1; weak D call: TRBD2 (6 bases). V was shortened by 5 bases and J by 6 bases, with 20 bases between the two germline ends. Germline V gene lookup returns CDR1 LGHDT and CDR2 YNNKEL (reference sequence). This CDR3 is 16 amino acids long. CDR3: CASSTRRRDPINEQFF. The CDR3 coding sequence is TGTGCCAGCAGCACTCGCAGGAGGGATCCTATCAATGAGCAGTTCTTC.

The chain carries TRBV20-1 and TRBJ2-1, with 11 bases that match TRBD2. The V and J ends lost 3 bases and 1 base, in that order; junction bases with no gene match: 5. The CDR3 totals 16 residues. The germline gives CDR1 DFQATT, CDR2 SNEGSKA (reference sequence). The CDR3 sequence is CSASGTSGKSYNEQFF. The CDR3 DNA reads TGCAGTGCTAGCGGGACTAGCGGAAAATCCTACAATGAGCAGTTCTTC.

This clonotype has just a few counts. V gene TRBV6-4 combines with J gene TRBJ2-1, with 7 bases identical to TRBD2. The CDR3 contains 17 residues. V trimming: 5 bases; J trimming: 1 base; junction bases outside the gene matches: 11. Per the germline V gene, CDR1 is MRHNA and CDR2 is SNTAGT. CDR3 nucleotide sequence: TGTGCCAGCAGTCCCAGGTTTGCGGGAGCTTCCTACAATGAGCAGTTCTTC. Translated, it gives CASSPRFAGASYNEQFF.

A few counts support this clonotype. The chain couples TRBV5-1 to TRBJ2-1; 9 bases are shared with TRBD2. Per germline, CDR1 SGHRS and CDR2 YFSETQ. The CDR3 length is 16 residues. Germline trimming cut 0 bases from V and 2 bases from J; bases unmatched to any gene: 3. In DNA, the CDR3 is TGCGCCAGCAGCTTGGAGGGACTAGCTGCCTACAATGAGCAGTTCTTC. Amino acids: CASSLEGLAAYNEQFF.

This clonotype has more than one count but fewer than ten. The genes are TRBV4-3 and TRBJ2-1, with TRBD1 identical over 7 bases. The J call may be mistaken, given a closer DNA end match to TRBJ2-7. Germline V lookup: CDR1 LGHNA, CDR2 YSLEER. The CDR3 contains 13 residues. The CDR3 nucleotides are TGCGCCAGCAGCTGGGACAGAATCTACGAGCAGTACTTC. As protein: CASSWDRIYEQYF.

The chain couples TRBV12-3 or TRBV12-4 to TRBJ2-5; 8 bases line up with TRBD1. TRBJ2-7 explains the end of the DNA better; the J call may be wrong. The length of the CDR3 is 14 residues. DNA for the CDR3: TGTGCCAGCAGCCTCGGGACAGGCTGGTACGAGCAGTACTTC. It translates to CASSLGTGWYEQYF.

There are a few counts of this clonotype. The chain employs TRBV5-6 and TRBJ1-4; tentatively, D is TRBD1 (5 bases). The V gene's germline CDR1 is SGHDT and CDR2 YYEEEE. The V and J ends lost 4 bases and 7 bases respectively, with 20 bases between them. This CDR3 region has 16 residues. In nucleotides, the CDR3 is TGTGCCAGCAGCCCGGGGACCGCCCGGATCGGTGAAAAACTGTTTTTT. Protein product: CASSPGTARIGEKLFF.

To note about this clonotype: A read error may account for a junction end that differs from germline. J is TRBJ2-5 and V is TRBV15; no firm D call. The germline CDR1 and CDR2 sequences are LNHNV and YYDKDF (reference sequence). There are 15 residues in the CDR3. CDR3 coding DNA: TGTGCCACCAGCACTGGACCAGATAAAAACTACGAGCAGCACTTC. As protein: CATSTGPDKNYEQHF.

This clonotype was seen a few times. The chain carries TRBV18 and TRBJ2-4; D may be TRBD2 (6 bases). CDR3 length: 17 amino acids. Trimming took 2 bases from V and 1 from J, leaving 15 bases between them. Germline V lookup: CDR1 KGHSH, CDR2 LQKENI. The CDR3 region has the DNA TGTGCCAGCTCACCAGGGACTCCGAACAGGGCCAAAAACATTCAGTACTTC. This encodes CASSPGTPNRAKNIQYF.

This clonotype was found a few times. A read error may produce the germline difference seen at one junction end. The chain employs TRBV6-1 and TRBJ2-5; TRBD2 matches at 7 bases. This CDR3 spans 15 amino acids. Looked up from germline, CDR1 is MNHNS and CDR2 is SASEGT. The CDR3 spells CTSSEGGGDQETQYF. The CDR3 nucleotides are TGTACCAGCAGTGAAGGTGGGGGGGACCAAGAGACCCAGTACTTC.

This chain connects TRBV7-9 to TRBJ1-1; the D is unclear. V lost 2 bases, J lost 2 bases, and 9 bases lay in between. This CDR3 has 14 amino acids. Germline values: CDR1 SEHNR, CDR2 FQNEAQ (reference sequence). The CDR3 DNA reads TGTGCCAGCAGCTTAACGTTCAACAACACTGAAGCTTTCTTT. Residues: CASSLTFNNTEAFF.

In this sample, this clonotype turned up a few times. The chain uses TRBV5-1 and TRBJ2-3; D uncertain. Germline CDR1 SGHRS, CDR2 YFSETQ. The CDR3 loop spans 14 amino acids. Trimming stripped 1 base from V and 4 bases from J, with 10 bases between. The CDR3 DNA is TGCGCCAGCAGCTTGACTAATCCTCCAGATACGCAGTATTTT. Its protein is CASSLTNPPDTQYF.

This clonotype turned up a few times. The chain recombines TRBV6-5 with TRBJ1-1; D gene unclear. Trimming left V 6 bases short and J 4 bases short, with 12 bases between. The germline V gene has CDR1 MNHEY and CDR2 SVGAGI. The CDR3 is made up of 13 amino acids. The CDR3 DNA follows: TGTGCCAGCAGGCCCTTCGTGGTCACTGAAGCTTTCTTT. Protein product: CASRPFVVTEAFF.

This chain joins TRBV4-3 and TRBJ1-1; D not resolved. The CDR3 length is 13 residues. V lost 0 bases, J lost 4 bases, and 6 bases lay in between. CDR1 and CDR2 (germline): LGHNA, YSLEER. CDR3 residues: CASSQDSTTEAFF. Written as DNA, the CDR3 is TGCGCCAGCAGCCAAGATTCGACCACTGAAGCTTTCTTT.

This clonotype was found a few times. The genes are TRBV4-1 and TRBJ2-5; 9 bases fit TRBD2. The DNA end favors TRBJ2-1, so the J call may be wrong. The CDR3 totals 16 residues. Germline CDR1 and CDR2: MGHRA and YSYEKL. As DNA, the CDR3 is TGCGCCAGCAGCCAGAGTAGCGGGAGATTTAACGATGAGCAGTTCTTC. Encoded protein: CASSQSSGRFNDEQFF.

This clonotype has a handful of counts. The CDR3 DNA reads as TGTGCCAGCAGCTTAGCGTCCGGACTAGCGGGAGACGAGCAGTTCTTC. Translated, it gives CASSLASGLAGDEQFF. The gene calls are TRBV7-9 and TRBJ2-1, with 13 bases aligning to TRBD2. The CDR3 extends over 16 amino acids. Trimming at V came to 0 bases and at J to 10 bases, leaving 6 bases not matched to a gene. Germline CDR1 reads SEHNR; CDR2 reads FQNEAQ (reference sequence). Based on the CDR3 plus reference TRBV7-9 and TRBJ2-1, the full variable domain is DTGVSQNPRHKITKRGQNVTFRCDPISEHNRLYWYRQTLGQGPEFLTYFQNEAQLEKSRLLSDRFSAERPKGSFSTLEIQRTEQGDSAMYLCASSLASGLAGDEQFFGPGTRLTVL.

This chain uses TRBV29-1 with TRBJ2-5; 9 bases agree with TRBD1. This CDR3 has 13 amino acids. Germline trimming cut 7 bases from V and 7 bases from J; bases unmatched to any gene: 10. Germline CDR1 and CDR2: SQVTM and ANQGSEA. CDR3 in amino acids: CSGCDRGVGTQYF. CDR3 coding DNA: TGCAGCGGGTGCGACAGGGGGGTGGGGACCCAGTACTTC.

This chain's CDR3 is CSVGGTSGRGQETQYF. In DNA, the CDR3 is TGCAGCGTGGGGGGGACTAGCGGGAGAGGCCAAGAGACCCAGTACTTC. The chain recombines TRBV29-1 with TRBJ2-5; 14 positions match TRBD2. The trim removed 6 bases at V and 1 base at J, leaving 7 bases unmatched. Per the germline V gene, CDR1 is SQVTM and CDR2 is ANQGSEA. This CDR3 has 16 residues.

This clonotype was picked up a small number of times. This chain connects TRBV7-2 to TRBJ2-3; D unclear. Between the trimmed V and J ends, which lost 8 bases and 3 bases, there was a span of 9 bases. CDR1 SGHTA and CDR2 FQGNSA come from the germline V gene. This CDR3 comprises 12 residues. CDR3 sequence: CASGPRTDTQYF. The CDR3 region has the DNA TGTGCCAGCGGACCTAGAACAGATACGCAGTATTTT.

CDR3 DNA: TGTGCCAGCAGCTTAGGAGCGGGAAAAGAGCAGTTCTTC. Its translation is CASSLGAGKEQFF. V usage is TRBV7-3 and J usage is TRBJ2-5; 7 positions match TRBD2. The J call is uncertain, as TRBJ2-1 better fits the DNA end. The germline gives CDR1 SGHTA, CDR2 FQGTGA. The length of the CDR3 is 13 residues.

The chain recombines TRBV20-1 with TRBJ2-3, with 10 bases identical to TRBD1. Trimming removed 7 bases from V and 2 bases from J; junction bases left unmatched: 6. Germline loops: CDR1 DFQATT, CDR2 SNEGSKA (reference sequence). This CDR3 comprises 14 residues. CDR3 in DNA: TGCAGTGTCGCCGACAGGGGGCTCACAGATACGCAGTATTTT. Amino acids: CSVADRGLTDTQYF.

This clonotype was seen a handful of times. J is TRBJ2-5 and V is TRBV20-1; the D gene is possibly TRBD2 (5 bases). The J call may be wrong; the DNA end is better matched by TRBJ2-7. The CDR3 is 15 residues long. The germline CDR1 and CDR2 sequences are DFQATT and SNEGSKA (reference sequence). The CDR3: CSARNPFGNSYEQYF. The DNA of the CDR3 is TGCAGTGCTAGAAACCCCTTCGGGAACTCCTACGAGCAGTACTTC.